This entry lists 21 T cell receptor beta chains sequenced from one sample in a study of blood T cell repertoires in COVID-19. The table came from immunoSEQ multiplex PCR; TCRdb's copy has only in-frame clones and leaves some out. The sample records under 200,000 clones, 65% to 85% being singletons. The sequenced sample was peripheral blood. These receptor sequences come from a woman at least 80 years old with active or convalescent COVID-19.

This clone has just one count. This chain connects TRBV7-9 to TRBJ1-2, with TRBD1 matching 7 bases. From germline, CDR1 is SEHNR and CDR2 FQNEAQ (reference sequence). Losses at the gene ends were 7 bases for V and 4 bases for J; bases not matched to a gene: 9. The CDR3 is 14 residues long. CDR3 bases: TGTGCCAGCACCCCCGGGACAGCTTCCTATGGCTACACCTTC. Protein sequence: CASTPGTASYGYTF.

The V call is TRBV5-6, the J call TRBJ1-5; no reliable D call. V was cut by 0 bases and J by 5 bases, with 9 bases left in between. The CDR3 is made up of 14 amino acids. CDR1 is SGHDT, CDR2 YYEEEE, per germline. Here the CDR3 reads CASSLGIADQPQHF. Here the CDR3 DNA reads TGTGCCAGCAGCTTGGGAATAGCCGATCAGCCCCAGCATTTT.

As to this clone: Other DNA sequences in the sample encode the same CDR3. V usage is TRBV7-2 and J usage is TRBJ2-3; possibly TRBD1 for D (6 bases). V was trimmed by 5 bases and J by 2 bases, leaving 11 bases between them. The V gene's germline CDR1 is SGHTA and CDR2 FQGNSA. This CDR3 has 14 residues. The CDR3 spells CASSPGQSTDTQYF. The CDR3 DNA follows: TGTGCCAGCAGCCCAGGACAGTCCACAGATACGCAGTATTTT.

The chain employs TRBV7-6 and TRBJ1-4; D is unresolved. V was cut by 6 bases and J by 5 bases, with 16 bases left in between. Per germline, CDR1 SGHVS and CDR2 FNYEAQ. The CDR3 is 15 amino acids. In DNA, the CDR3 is TGTGCCAGCAGTCCCGGGATGGAGTGGAATGAAAAACTGTTTTTT. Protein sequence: CASSPGMEWNEKLFF.

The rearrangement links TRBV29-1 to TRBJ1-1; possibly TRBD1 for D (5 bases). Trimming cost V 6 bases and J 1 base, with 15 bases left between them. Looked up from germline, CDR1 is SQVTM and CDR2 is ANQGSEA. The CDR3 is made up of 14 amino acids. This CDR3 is CSVVAGTGNTEAFF. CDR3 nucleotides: TGCAGCGTCGTTGCGGGGACGGGGAACACTGAAGCTTTCTTT.

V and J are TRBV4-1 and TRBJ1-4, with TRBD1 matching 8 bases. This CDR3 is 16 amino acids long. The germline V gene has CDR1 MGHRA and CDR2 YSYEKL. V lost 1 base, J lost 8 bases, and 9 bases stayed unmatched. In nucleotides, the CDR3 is TGCGCCAGCAGCCAAGGGGGCCGAGACAGGGGCGAAAAACTGTTTTTT. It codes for CASSQGGRDRGEKLFF.

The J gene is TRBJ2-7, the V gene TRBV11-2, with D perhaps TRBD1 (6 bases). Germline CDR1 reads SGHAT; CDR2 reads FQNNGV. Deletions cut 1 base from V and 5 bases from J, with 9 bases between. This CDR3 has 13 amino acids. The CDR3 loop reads CASSLAGVDEQYF. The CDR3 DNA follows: TGTGCCAGCAGCTTAGCAGGGGTCGACGAGCAGTACTTC.

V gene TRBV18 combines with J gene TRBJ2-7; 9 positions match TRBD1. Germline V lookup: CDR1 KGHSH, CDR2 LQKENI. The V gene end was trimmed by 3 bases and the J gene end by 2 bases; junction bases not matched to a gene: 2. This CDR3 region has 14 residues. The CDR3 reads CASSPGQGTYEQYF. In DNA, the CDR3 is TGTGCCAGCTCACCGGGACAGGGAACCTACGAGCAGTACTTC. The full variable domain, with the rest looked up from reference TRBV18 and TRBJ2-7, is NAGVMQNPRHLVRRRGQEARLRCSPMKGHSHVYWYRQLPEEGLKFMVYLQKENIIDESGMPKERFSAEFPKEGPSILRIQQVVRGDSAAYFCASSPGQGTYEQYFGPGTRLTVT.

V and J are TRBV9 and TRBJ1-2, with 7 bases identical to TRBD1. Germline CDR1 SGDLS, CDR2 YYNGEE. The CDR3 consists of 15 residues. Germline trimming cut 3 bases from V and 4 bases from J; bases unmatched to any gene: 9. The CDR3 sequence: CASSASEGASYGYTF. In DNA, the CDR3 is TGTGCCAGCAGCGCCTCCGAGGGGGCGAGCTATGGCTACACCTTC.

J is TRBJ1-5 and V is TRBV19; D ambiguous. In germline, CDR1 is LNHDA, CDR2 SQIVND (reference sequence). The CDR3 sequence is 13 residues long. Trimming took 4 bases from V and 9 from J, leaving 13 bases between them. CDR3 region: CASSSSGTRPQHF. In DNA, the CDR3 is TGTGCCAGTAGTAGTTCAGGTACGCGGCCCCAGCATTTT.

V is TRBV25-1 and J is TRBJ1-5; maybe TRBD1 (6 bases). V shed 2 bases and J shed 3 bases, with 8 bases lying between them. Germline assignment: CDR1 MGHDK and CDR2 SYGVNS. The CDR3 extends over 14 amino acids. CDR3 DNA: TGTGCCAGCAGTGAAACAGGGTTCAATCAGCCCCAGCATTTT. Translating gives CASSETGFNQPQHF.

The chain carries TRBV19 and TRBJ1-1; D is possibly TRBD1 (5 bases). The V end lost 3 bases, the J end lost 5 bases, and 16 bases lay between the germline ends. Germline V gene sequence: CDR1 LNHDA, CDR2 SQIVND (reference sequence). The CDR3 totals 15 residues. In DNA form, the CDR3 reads TGTGCCAGTAGTATGGGATCCAGGGTAAGGACTGAAGCTTTCTTT. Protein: CASSMGSRVRTEAFF.

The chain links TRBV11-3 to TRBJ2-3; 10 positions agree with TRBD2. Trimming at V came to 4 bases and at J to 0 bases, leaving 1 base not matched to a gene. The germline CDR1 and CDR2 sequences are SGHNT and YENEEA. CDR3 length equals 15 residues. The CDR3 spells CASSSLAGSTDTQYF. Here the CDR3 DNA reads TGTGCCAGCAGCTCACTAGCGGGGAGCACAGATACGCAGTATTTT.

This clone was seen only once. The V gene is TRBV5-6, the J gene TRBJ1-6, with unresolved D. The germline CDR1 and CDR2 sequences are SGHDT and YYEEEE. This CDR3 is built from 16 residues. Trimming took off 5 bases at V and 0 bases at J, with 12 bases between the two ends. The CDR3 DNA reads TGTGCCAGCAGGGCTGATGGGAGCTCCTATAATTCACCCCTCCACTTT. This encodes CASRADGSSYNSPLHF. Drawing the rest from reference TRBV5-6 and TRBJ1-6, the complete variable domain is DAGVTQSPTHLIKTRGQQVTLRCSPKSGHDTVSWYQQALGQGPQFIFQYYEEEERQRGNFPDRFSGHQFPNYSSELNVNALLLGDSALYLCASRADGSSYNSPLHFGNGTRLTVT.

In DNA form, the CDR3 reads TGTGCCAGCAGTCCCCGCGGGATAGGCTCCTACGAGCAGTACTTC. Its translation is CASSPRGIGSYEQYF. The chain uses TRBV28 and TRBJ2-7; tentative D call: TRBD2 (6 bases). Germline assignment: CDR1 MDHEN and CDR2 SYDVKM. The CDR3 contains 15 residues. V was shortened by 5 bases and J by 0 bases, with 14 bases between the two germline ends.

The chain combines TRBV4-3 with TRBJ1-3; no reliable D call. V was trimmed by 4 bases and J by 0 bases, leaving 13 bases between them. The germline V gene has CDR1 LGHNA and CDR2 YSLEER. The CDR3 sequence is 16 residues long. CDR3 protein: CASSPQAGDSGNTIYF. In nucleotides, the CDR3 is TGCGCCAGCAGCCCTCAAGCGGGAGACTCTGGAAACACCATATATTTT.

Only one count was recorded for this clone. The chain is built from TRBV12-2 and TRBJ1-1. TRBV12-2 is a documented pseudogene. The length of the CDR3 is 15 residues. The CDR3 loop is CASRFDGTRGTEAFF. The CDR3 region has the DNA TGTGCAAGTCGCTTCGACGGGACTCGGGGAACTGAAGCTTTCTTT.

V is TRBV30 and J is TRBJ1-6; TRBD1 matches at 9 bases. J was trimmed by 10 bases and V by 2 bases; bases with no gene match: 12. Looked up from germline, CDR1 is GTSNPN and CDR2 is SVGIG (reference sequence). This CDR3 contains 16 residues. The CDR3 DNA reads TGTGCCTGGAGTCAGTTCGGGACAGGGACGAACTCACCCCTCCACTTT. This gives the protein CAWSQFGTGTNSPLHF. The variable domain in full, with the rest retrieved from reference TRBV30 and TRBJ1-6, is SQTIHQWPATLVQPVGSPLSLECTVEGTSNPNLYWYRQAAGRGLQLLFYSVGIGQISSEVPQNLSASRPQDRQFILSSKKLLLSDSGFYLCAWSQFGTGTNSPLHFGNGTRLTVT.

CDR3 sequence: CAISELQGKGTKNIQYF. For the CDR3, the DNA is TGTGCCATCAGTGAGTTACAGGGGAAGGGAACCAAAAACATTCAGTACTTC. The chain uses TRBV10-3 and TRBJ2-4, with TRBD1 matching 7 bases. The CDR3 extends over 17 amino acids. Looked up from germline, CDR1 is ENHRY and CDR2 is SYGVKD. J gave up 2 bases and V 1 base, and 8 bases lay outside the gene matches.

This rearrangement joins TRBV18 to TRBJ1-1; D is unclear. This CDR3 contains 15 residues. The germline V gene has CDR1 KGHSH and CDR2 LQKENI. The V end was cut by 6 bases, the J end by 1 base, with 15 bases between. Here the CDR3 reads CASSPRRDPNTEAFF. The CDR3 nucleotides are TGTGCCAGCTCCCCTCGGAGGGATCCGAACACTGAAGCTTTCTTT.

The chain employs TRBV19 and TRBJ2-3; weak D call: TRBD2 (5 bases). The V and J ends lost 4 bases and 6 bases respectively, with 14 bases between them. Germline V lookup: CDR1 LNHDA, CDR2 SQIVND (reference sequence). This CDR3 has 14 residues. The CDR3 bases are TGTGCCAGTAGTACGGGATCCCTGGGTGATACGCAGTATTTT. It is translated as CASSTGSLGDTQYF.